These 23 T cell receptor beta chains originate from one sample sequenced in a study of cytomegalovirus exposure and HLA in healthy donors. 13 Jbeta primers and 60 Vbeta primers were used for the PCR. The protocol was immunoSEQ multiplex PCR, while the TCRdb copy is restricted to in-frame clones and leaves out a portion. In all, the sample yields fewer than 200,000 clones. Sequencing was carried out using PBMCs. These receptors originate from a man under 40 in good health and CMV-seronegative.

The J gene is TRBJ2-7, the V gene TRBV2; 9 bases align to TRBD1. Trimming cost V 7 bases and J 3 bases; bases outside gene matches: 4. Germline V CDR1 and CDR2: SNHLY, FYNNEI. The CDR3 runs 13 residues. The CDR3 spells CASTKDRGYEQYF. CDR3 in DNA: TGTGCCAGCACTAAGGACAGGGGCTACGAGCAGTACTTC.

V is TRBV30 and J is TRBJ1-2; TRBD1 aligns across 8 bases. Germline CDR1 reads GTSNPN; CDR2 reads SVGIG (reference sequence). J gave up 3 bases and V 7 bases, and 1 base lay outside the gene matches. CDR3 length: 11 amino acids. CDR3 bases: TGTGCCTTGGACAGGGACTATGGCTACACCTTC. It translates to CALDRDYGYTF. The variable domain in full, with the rest retrieved from reference TRBV30 and TRBJ1-2, is SQTIHQWPATLVQPVGSPLSLECTVEGTSNPNLYWYRQAAGRGLQLLFYSVGIGQISSEVPQNLSASRPQDRQFILSSKKLLLSDSGFYLCALDRDYGYTFGSGTRLTVV.

V gene TRBV6-5 combines with J gene TRBJ1-1; a weak D match, TRBD1 (5 bases). CDR1 and CDR2 from the germline V gene are MNHEY and SVGAGI. The CDR3 consists of 15 residues. V was pared by 6 bases and J by 4 bases, with 18 bases between. CDR3 region: CASSRGLGDFTEAFF. In nucleotides, the CDR3 is TGTGCCAGCAGCCGTGGACTGGGGGACTTCACTGAAGCTTTCTTT.

The chain's CDR3 is CASSELIGAGNYGYTF. CDR3 sequence (DNA): TGTGCCAGCAGTGAATTAATAGGGGCGGGAAACTATGGCTACACCTTC. The chain combines TRBV25-1 with TRBJ1-2; maybe TRBD1 (5 bases). V was clipped by 1 base and J by 2 bases, with 14 bases between them. The germline V gene encodes CDR1 MGHDK and CDR2 SYGVNS. The CDR3 runs 16 residues.

The genes are TRBV6-5 and TRBJ2-7; 12 bases agree with TRBD2. The length of the CDR3 is 14 residues. Germline V lookup: CDR1 MNHEY, CDR2 SVGAGI. The junction had 2 bases not matched to a gene; V was cut back by 6 bases and J by 2 bases. This CDR3 is CASRWTSGAYEQYF. For the CDR3, the DNA is TGTGCCAGCAGGTGGACTAGCGGGGCCTACGAGCAGTACTTC.

CDR3 sequence reads: CASKSQGTTREQYF. CDR3 nucleotide sequence: TGTGCCAGCAAGTCGCAGGGAACTACGCGCGAGCAGTACTTC. J is TRBJ2-5 and V is TRBV7-9, with D perhaps TRBD1 (5 bases). The tail of the sequence fits TRBJ2-7 better, so the J call may be wrong. There are 14 residues in the CDR3. Germline CDR1 is SEHNR and CDR2 is FQNEAQ (reference sequence).

This chain joins TRBV7-6 and TRBJ2-1; 9 nucleotides line up with TRBD2. CDR1 SGHVS and CDR2 FNYEAQ come from the germline V gene. The CDR3 is made up of 16 amino acids. Unmatched junction bases numbered 12, after V lost 4 bases and J lost 8 bases. For the CDR3, the DNA is TGTGCCAGCAGCTCAAGTGGCGGGAGGGTCGTTGATGAGCAGTTCTTC. It translates to CASSSSGGRVVDEQFF.

The V gene is TRBV19, the J gene TRBJ1-5, with TRBD1 matching over 10 bases. J gave up 9 bases and V 4 bases, and 6 bases lay outside the gene matches. The germline V gene encodes CDR1 LNHDA and CDR2 SQIVND (reference sequence). The CDR3 length is 14 residues. The CDR3 loop is CASSTTGGEVPQHF. CDR3 DNA sequence: TGTGCCAGTAGTACGACAGGGGGCGAGGTGCCCCAGCATTTT.

The CDR3 nucleotides read TGTGCCTGGAGTGCGGGAGTGGGAGGCTACTATGGCTACACCTTC. Translating gives CAWSAGVGGYYGYTF. The chain uses TRBV30 and TRBJ1-2; D not certain. The CDR3 totals 15 residues. V was pared by 1 base and J by 3 bases, with 15 bases between. Germline-derived CDR1 and CDR2 are GTSNPN and SVGIG (reference sequence).

The chain links TRBV7-2 to TRBJ2-5, with D tentatively TRBD1 (8 bases). The CDR3 totals 15 residues. V gave up 2 bases and J gave up 5 bases, with 15 bases separating them. CDR1 SGHTA and CDR2 FQGNSA come from the germline V gene. The chain's CDR3 is CASSLIGQGGETQYF. The CDR3 region has the DNA TGTGCCAGCAGCTTAATTGGACAGGGAGGGGAGACCCAGTACTTC. The variable domain in full, completed from reference TRBV7-2 and TRBJ2-5, reads GAGVSQSPSNKVTEKGKDVELRCDPISGHTALYWYRQSLGQGLEFLIYFQGNSAPDKSGLPSDRFSAERTGGSVSTLTIQRTQQEDSAVYLCASSLIGQGGETQYFGPGTRLLVL.

V and J are TRBV7-8 and TRBJ1-6; D ambiguous. Germline V gives CDR1 SGHVS, CDR2 FQNEAQ. Trimming shortened V by 2 bases and J by 12 bases, and 17 bases separated the two germline ends. The CDR3 totals 15 residues. The CDR3 bases are TGTGCCAGCAGCTTAATTCCGGAGGCCGCGTTACCCCTCCACTTT. As protein: CASSLIPEAALPLHF.

This chain connects TRBV7-9 to TRBJ2-1; 9 bases match TRBD2. Germline assignment: CDR1 SEHNR and CDR2 FQNEAQ (reference sequence). V shed 7 bases, J shed 9 bases, and the junction held 22 bases outside the gene matches. The CDR3 length is 18 residues. CDR3 DNA: TGTGCCAGCACCAAATCCCAGAGGGGGCGGGAGGGCCGGGGTGAGCAGTTCTTC. Translated: CASTKSQRGREGRGEQFF.

Concerning this clone itself: An end of the junction differs from the germline gene, which may be a read error. The V call is TRBV29-1, the J call TRBJ1-1, with D tentatively TRBD1 (5 bases). There are 13 residues in the CDR3. Per germline, CDR1 SQVTM and CDR2 ANQGSEA. The CDR3 here is CSVASGVGTRALF. The CDR3 DNA sequence: TGCAGCGTTGCTTCGGGGGTTGGGACCCGGGCCCTATTT. Based on the CDR3 plus reference TRBV29-1 and TRBJ1-1, the full variable domain is SAVISQKPSRDICQRGTSLTIQCQVDSQVTMMFWYRQQPGQSLTLIATANQGSEATYESGFVIDKFPISRPNLTFSTLTVSNMSPEDSSIYLCSVASGVGTRALFGQGTRLTVV.

V gene TRBV6-6 combines with J gene TRBJ2-1, with 11 bases fitting TRBD1. Germline values: CDR1 MNHNY, CDR2 SVGAGI (reference sequence). Losses at the gene ends were 4 bases for V and 8 bases for J; bases not matched to a gene: 4. The CDR3 is made up of 14 amino acids. CDR3 sequence: CASSWTGGEDEQFF. CDR3 DNA sequence: TGTGCCAGCAGTTGGACAGGGGGCGAGGATGAGCAGTTCTTC.

The chain employs TRBV4-1 and TRBJ1-2; 8 nucleotides align to TRBD1. This CDR3 spans 14 amino acids. Germline CDR1 is MGHRA and CDR2 is YSYEKL. V shed 5 bases, J shed 3 bases, and the junction held 5 bases outside the gene matches. The CDR3 DNA sequence: TGCGCCAGCAGCGTACCGGGACAGGACTATGGCTACACCTTC. It translates to CASSVPGQDYGYTF.

The chain couples TRBV27 to TRBJ2-2, with 7 nucleotides matching TRBD2. From germline, CDR1 is MNHEY and CDR2 SMNVEV (reference sequence). After removal of 6 bases from V and 5 bases from J, the junction contained 6 bases not matched to a gene. The CDR3 is made up of 14 amino acids. CDR3 amino acids: CASRGGLATGELFF. CDR3 nucleotides: TGTGCCAGCAGGGGAGGGCTAGCAACCGGGGAGCTGTTTTTT.

This chain links TRBV27 with TRBJ1-4, with 8 bases aligning to TRBD1. This CDR3 comprises 15 residues. Germline values: CDR1 MNHEY, CDR2 SMNVEV (reference sequence). With V trimmed by 5 bases and J by 7 bases, 9 bases remained unmatched. CDR3 residues: CASSQQGGSFEKLFF. The CDR3, as DNA: TGTGCCAGCAGTCAACAGGGGGGGTCTTTTGAAAAACTGTTTTTT.

This sequence joins TRBV10-3 and TRBJ1-1; 12 nucleotides align to TRBD1. Germline-derived CDR1 and CDR2 are ENHRY and SYGVKD. The CDR3 sequence is 14 residues long. The V gene end was trimmed by 5 bases and the J gene end by 11 bases; junction bases not matched to a gene: 9. The CDR3 nucleotides are TGTGCCATCAGTCCGGGACAGGGGGCGCGGGGGGCTTTCTTT. Translating gives CAISPGQGARGAFF.

V is TRBV10-3 and J is TRBJ2-5, with D tentatively TRBD2 (5 bases). CDR3 size: 14 residues. V shed 9 bases and J shed 0 bases, with 14 bases lying between them. Germline V gene data show CDR1 as ENHRY and CDR2 as SYGVKD. CDR3 nucleotides: TGTGCCATTGGACCGCTCGGGGACCAAGAGACCCAGTACTTC. This encodes CAIGPLGDQETQYF.

The chain has TRBV6-5 and TRBJ2-7; TRBD2 matches at 8 bases. Germline trimming cut 5 bases from V and 2 bases from J; bases unmatched to any gene: 8. The CDR3 is made up of 15 amino acids. Germline V lookup: CDR1 MNHEY, CDR2 SVGAGI. This CDR3 reads CASSLAGLGPYEQYF. The CDR3 DNA sequence: TGTGCCAGCAGTCTAGCGGGTCTCGGCCCCTACGAGCAGTACTTC.

This sequence joins TRBV19 and TRBJ2-7; D possibly corresponds to TRBD2 (6 bases). V gave up 6 bases and J gave up 2 bases, with 14 bases separating them. Germline V gene lookup returns CDR1 LNHDA and CDR2 SQIVND (reference sequence). There are 14 residues in the CDR3. This chain's CDR3 is CASRLGGETYEQYF. CDR3 coding DNA: TGTGCCAGTAGGCTAGGCGGGGAGACCTACGAGCAGTACTTC.

This chain uses TRBV5-6 with TRBJ2-7, with 9 bases aligning to TRBD1. The germline gives CDR1 SGHDT, CDR2 YYEEEE. This CDR3 comprises 13 residues. J gave up 12 bases and V 4 bases, and 11 bases lay outside the gene matches. The CDR3 sequence is CASSLRDRVLTYF. The DNA for the CDR3 is TGTGCCAGCAGCCTCCGGGACAGGGTCTTGACGTACTTC.

J is TRBJ1-2 and V is TRBV18; D call uncertain. Trimming left V 2 bases short and J 6 bases short, with 7 bases between. The CDR3 covers 12 residues. Germline V gives CDR1 KGHSH, CDR2 LQKENI. The CDR3 DNA follows: TGTGCCAGCTCACCAGAAGCCCATGGCTACACCTTC. Amino acid sequence: CASSPEAHGYTF.